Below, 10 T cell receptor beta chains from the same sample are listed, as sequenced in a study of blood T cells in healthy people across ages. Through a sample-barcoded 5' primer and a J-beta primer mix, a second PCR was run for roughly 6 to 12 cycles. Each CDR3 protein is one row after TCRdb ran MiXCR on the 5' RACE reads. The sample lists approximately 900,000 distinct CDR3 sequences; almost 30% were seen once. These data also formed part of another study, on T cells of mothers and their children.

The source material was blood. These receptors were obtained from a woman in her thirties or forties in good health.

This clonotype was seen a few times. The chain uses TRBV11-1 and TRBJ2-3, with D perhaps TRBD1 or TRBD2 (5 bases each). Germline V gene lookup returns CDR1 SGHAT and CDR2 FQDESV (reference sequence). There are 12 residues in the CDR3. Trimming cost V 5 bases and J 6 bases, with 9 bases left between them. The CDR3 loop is CASSLGDDTQYF. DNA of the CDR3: TGTGCCAGCAGCCTAGGGGACGATACGCAGTATTTT.

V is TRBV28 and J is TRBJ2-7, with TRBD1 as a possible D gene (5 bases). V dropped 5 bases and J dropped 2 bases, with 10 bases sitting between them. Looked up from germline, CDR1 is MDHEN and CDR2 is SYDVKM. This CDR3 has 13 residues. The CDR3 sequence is CASSPTVPYEQYF. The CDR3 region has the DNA TGTGCCAGCAGTCCGACAGTTCCCTACGAGCAGTACTTC.

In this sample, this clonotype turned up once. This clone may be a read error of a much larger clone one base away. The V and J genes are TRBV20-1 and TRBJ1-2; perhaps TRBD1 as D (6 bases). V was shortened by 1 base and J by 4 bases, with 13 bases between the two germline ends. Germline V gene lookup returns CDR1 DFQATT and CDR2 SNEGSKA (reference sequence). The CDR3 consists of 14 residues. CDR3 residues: CSARGTACTYGYTF. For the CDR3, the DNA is TGCAGTGCTAGAGGGACAGCCTGCACCTATGGCTACACCTTC.

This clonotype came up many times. CDR3 in DNA: TGTGCCAGCAGCTTCTACAGGGATTTCACAGATACGCAGTATTTT. It translates to CASSFYRDFTDTQYF. This chain joins TRBV7-9 and TRBJ2-3, with D tentatively TRBD1 (6 bases). This CDR3 contains 15 residues. Germline lookup yields CDR1 SEHNR and CDR2 FQNEAQ (reference sequence). Trimming removed 3 bases from V and 2 bases from J, with 12 bases in between.

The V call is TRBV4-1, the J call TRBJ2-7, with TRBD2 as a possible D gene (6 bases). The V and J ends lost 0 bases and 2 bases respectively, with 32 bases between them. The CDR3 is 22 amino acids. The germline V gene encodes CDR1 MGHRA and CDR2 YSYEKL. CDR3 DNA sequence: TGCGCCAGCAGCCAAGATTGGAGAGCGGCGGGGTACCCGGCCGAGACCCCCTACGAGCAGTACTTC. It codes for CASSQDWRAAGYPAETPYEQYF.

In DNA, the CDR3 is TGCGCCAGCACCCGGGACTCGAGCTCCTACAATGAGCAGTTCTTC. Translation: CASTRDSSSYNEQFF. The chain is built from TRBV5-1 and TRBJ2-1; D possibly corresponds to TRBD2 (6 bases). This CDR3 comprises 15 residues. CDR1 and CDR2 from the germline V gene are SGHRS and YFSETQ. Trimming stripped 6 bases from V and 0 bases from J, with 13 bases between.

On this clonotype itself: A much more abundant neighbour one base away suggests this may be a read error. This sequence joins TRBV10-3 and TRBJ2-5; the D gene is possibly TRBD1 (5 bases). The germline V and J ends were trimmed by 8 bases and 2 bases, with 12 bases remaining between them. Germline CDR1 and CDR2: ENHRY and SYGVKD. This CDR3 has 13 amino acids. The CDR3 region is CAIGPTAQETQYF. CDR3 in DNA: TGTGCCATCGGGCCGACAGCGCAAGAGACCCAGTACTTC.

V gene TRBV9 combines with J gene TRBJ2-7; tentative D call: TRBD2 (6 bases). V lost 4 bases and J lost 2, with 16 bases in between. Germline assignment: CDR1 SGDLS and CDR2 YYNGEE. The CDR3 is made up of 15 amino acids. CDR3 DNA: TGTGCCAGCAGCTCTTCGTTGGGACTTCCCTACGAGCAGTACTTC. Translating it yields CASSSSLGLPYEQYF. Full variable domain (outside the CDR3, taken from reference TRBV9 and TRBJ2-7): DSGVTQTPKHLITATGQRVTLRCSPRSGDLSVYWYQQSLDQGLQFLIQYYNGEERAKGNILERFSAQQFPDLHSELNLSSLELGDSALYFCASSSSLGLPYEQYFGPGTRLTVT.

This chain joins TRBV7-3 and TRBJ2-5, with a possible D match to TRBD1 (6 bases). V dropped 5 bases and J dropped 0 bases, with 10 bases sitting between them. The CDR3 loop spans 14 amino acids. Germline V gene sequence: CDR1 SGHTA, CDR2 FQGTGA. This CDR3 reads CASSTGLHQETQYF. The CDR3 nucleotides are TGTGCCAGCAGCACAGGGCTCCACCAAGAGACCCAGTACTTC.

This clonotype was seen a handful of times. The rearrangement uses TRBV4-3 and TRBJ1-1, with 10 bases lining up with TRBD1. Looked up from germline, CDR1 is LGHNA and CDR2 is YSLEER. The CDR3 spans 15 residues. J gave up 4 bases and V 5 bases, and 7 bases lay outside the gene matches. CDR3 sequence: CASSGKDRGPTEAFF. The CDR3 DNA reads TGCGCCAGCAGCGGGAAAGACAGGGGGCCCACTGAAGCTTTCTTT.